This T cell receptor beta chain was documented in a study of blood T cell repertoires in COVID-19. Study in general: Sources were T cells, B-cell-depleted T cells, or PBMCs; the material itself was cDNA or gDNA.

Germline lookup yields CDR1 ENHRY and CDR2 SYGVKD. This CDR3 region has 16 residues. V gave up 3 bases and J gave up 0 bases, with 13 bases separating them. Assay used: immunoSEQ multiplex PCR; TCRdb lists only in-frame clones, some missing. This table holds 310,000 or so clones, around nine tenths found once. The genes are TRBV10-3 and TRBJ2-3; TRBD1 might be the D (6 bases). The clonotype originates from a man aged 50 to 60 with active or convalescent COVID-19. The sequencing input was peripheral blood. CDR3 in amino acids: CAISDRNRDSTDTQYF. In DNA form, the CDR3 reads TGTGCCATCAGTGACCGTAACAGGGATAGCACAGATACGCAGTATTTT.